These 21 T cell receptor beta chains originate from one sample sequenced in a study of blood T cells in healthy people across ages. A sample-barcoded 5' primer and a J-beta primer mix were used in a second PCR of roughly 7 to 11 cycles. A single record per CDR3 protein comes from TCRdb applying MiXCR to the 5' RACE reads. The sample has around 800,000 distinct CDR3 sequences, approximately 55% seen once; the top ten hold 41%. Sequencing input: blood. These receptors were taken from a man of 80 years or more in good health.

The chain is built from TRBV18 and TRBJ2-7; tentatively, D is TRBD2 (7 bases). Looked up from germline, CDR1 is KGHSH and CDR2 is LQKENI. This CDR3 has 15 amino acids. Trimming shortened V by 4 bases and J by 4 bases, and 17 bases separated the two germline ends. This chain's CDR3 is CASSQGRGARYEQYF. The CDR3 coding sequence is TGTGCCAGCTCACAGGGACGGGGGGCGCGATACGAGCAGTACTTC.

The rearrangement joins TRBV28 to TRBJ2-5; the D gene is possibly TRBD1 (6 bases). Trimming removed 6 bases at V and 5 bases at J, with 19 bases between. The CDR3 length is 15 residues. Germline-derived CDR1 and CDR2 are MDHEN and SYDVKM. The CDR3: CASSTNSGVGETQYF. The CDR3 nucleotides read TGTGCCAGCAGCACAAATTCAGGGGTCGGGGAGACCCAGTACTTC.

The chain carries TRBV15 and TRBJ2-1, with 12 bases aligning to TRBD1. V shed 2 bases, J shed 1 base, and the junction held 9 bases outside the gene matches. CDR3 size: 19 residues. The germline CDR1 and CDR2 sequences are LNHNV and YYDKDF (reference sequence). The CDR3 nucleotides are TGTGCCACCAGCAGATTCCCGGGACAGGGGGCCCGATCCTACAATGAGCAGTTCTTC. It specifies CATSRFPGQGARSYNEQFF.

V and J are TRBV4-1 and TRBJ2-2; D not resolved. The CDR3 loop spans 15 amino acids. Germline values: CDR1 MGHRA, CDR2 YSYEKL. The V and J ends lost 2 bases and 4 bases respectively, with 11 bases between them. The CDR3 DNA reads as TGCGCCAGCAGCCAACCTTCCGCAGGCACCGGGGAGCTGTTTTTT. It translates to CASSQPSAGTGELFF.

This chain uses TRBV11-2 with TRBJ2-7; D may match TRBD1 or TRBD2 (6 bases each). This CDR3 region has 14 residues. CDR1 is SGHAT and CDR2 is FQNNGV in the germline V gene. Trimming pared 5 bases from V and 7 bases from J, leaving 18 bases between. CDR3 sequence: CASSRRGRPWEQYF. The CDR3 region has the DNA TGTGCCAGCAGCCGACGGGGGCGGCCATGGGAGCAGTACTTC.

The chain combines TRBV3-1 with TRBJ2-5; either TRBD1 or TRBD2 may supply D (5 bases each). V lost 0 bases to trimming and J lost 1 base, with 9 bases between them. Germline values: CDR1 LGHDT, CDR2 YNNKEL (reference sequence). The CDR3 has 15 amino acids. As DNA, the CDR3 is TGTGCCAGCAGCCAAGAGGGGGTACCCCAAGAGACCCAGTACTTC. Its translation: CASSQEGVPQETQYF.

As DNA, the CDR3 is TGTGCCAGCAGTTACCGGGGGACTAGCGGTTCCTACGAGCAGTACTTC. Its protein is CASSYRGTSGSYEQYF. V usage is TRBV6-5 and J usage is TRBJ2-7; 11 bases agree with TRBD2. The CDR3 runs to 16 residues. The germline V gene encodes CDR1 MNHEY and CDR2 SVGAGI. J lost 1 base, V lost 2 bases, and 4 bases had no gene match.

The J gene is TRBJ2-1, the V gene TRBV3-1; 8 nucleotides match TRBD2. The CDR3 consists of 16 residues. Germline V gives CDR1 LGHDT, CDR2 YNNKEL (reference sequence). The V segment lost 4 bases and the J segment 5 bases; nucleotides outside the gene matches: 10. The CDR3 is CASSPLAGSRHNEQFF. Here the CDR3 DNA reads TGTGCCAGCAGCCCCTTAGCGGGATCGCGCCACAATGAGCAGTTCTTC.

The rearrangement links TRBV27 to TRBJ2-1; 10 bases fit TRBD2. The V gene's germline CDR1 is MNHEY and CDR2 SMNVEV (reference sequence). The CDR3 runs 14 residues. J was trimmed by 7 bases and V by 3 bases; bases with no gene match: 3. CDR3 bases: TGTGCCAGCAGTTTTCCAGCGGGGGGGAATGAGCAGTTCTTC. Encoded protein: CASSFPAGGNEQFF.

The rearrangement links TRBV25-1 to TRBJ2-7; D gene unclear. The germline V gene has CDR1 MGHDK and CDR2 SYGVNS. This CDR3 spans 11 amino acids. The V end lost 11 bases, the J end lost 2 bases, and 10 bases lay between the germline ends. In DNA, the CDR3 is TGTGCCCGTTGGGCTACCTACGAGCAGTACTTC. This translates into CARWATYEQYF.

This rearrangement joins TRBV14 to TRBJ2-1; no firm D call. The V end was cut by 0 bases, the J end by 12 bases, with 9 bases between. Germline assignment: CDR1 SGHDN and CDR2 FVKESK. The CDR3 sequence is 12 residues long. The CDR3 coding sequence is TGTGCCAGCAGCCAAGACGGGTACGGGCAGTTCTTC. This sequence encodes CASSQDGYGQFF.

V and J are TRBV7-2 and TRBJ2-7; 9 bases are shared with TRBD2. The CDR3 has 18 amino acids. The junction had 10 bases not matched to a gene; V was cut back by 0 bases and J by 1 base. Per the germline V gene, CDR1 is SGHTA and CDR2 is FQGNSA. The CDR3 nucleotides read TGTGCCAGCAGCTTAGCGGCGGGAGGGAATACTCGATCCTACGAGCAGTACTTC. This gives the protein CASSLAAGGNTRSYEQYF. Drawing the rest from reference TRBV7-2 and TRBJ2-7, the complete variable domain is GAGVSQSPSNKVTEKGKDVELRCDPISGHTALYWYRQSLGQGLEFLIYFQGNSAPDKSGLPSDRFSAERTGGSVSTLTIQRTQQEDSAVYLCASSLAAGGNTRSYEQYFGPGTRLTVT.

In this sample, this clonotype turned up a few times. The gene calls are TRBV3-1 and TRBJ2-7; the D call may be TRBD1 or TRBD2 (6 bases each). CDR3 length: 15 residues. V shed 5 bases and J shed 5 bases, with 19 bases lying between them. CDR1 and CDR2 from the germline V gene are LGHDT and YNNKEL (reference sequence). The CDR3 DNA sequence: TGTGCCAGCAGCGAACTGGGGGGCAGGATCCACGAGCAGTACTTC. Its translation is CASSELGGRIHEQYF.

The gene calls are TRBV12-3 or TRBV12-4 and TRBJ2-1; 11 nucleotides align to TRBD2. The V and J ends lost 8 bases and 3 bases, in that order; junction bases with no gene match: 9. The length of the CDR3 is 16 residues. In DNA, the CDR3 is TGTGCCAGCGTCCAGGGGGGACTAGCGGACTACAATGAGCAGTTCTTC. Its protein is CASVQGGLADYNEQFF.

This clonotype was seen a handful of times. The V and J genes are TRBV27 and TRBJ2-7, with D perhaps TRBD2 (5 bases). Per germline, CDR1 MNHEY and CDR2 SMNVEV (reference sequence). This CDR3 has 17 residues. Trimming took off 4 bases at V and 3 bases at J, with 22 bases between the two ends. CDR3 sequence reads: CASSSGLAGNVVYEQYF. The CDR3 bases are TGTGCCAGCAGTTCTGGGCTAGCCGGGAATGTAGTCTACGAGCAGTACTTC.

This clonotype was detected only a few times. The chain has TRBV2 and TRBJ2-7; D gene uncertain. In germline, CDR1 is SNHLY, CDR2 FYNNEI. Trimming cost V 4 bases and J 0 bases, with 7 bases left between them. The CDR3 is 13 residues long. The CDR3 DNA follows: TGTGCCAGCAGTGTTTTTGCCTCCTACGAGCAGTACTTC. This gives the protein CASSVFASYEQYF.

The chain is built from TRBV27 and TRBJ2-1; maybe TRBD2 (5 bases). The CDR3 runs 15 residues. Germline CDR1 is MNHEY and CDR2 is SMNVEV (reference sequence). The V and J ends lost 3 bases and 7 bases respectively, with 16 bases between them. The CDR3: CASSFFMDRGNEQFF. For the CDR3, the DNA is TGTGCCAGCAGTTTCTTCATGGACCGGGGAAATGAGCAGTTCTTC.

The CDR3 reads CASRDQQGSEQFF. DNA for the CDR3: TGCGCCAGCAGGGATCAACAGGGATCTGAGCAGTTCTTC. The J gene is TRBJ2-1, the V gene TRBV5-1; D possibly corresponds to TRBD1 (6 bases). V lost 5 bases, J lost 9 bases, and 15 bases lay in between. The CDR3 is made up of 13 amino acids. Looked up from germline, CDR1 is SGHRS and CDR2 is YFSETQ.

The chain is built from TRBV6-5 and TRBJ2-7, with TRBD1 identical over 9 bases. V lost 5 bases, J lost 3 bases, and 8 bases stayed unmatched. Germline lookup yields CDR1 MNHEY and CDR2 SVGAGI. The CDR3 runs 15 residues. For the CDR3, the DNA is TGTGCCAGCAGTCCCTGGGCGGGACAGGGCTACGAGCAGTACTTC. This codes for CASSPWAGQGYEQYF.

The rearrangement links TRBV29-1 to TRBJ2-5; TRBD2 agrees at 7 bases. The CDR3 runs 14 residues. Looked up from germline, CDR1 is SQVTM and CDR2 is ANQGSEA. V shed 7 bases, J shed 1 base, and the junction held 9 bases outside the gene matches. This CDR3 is CSAGLVGFQETQYF. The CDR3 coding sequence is TGCAGCGCAGGACTAGTGGGATTCCAAGAGACCCAGTACTTC.

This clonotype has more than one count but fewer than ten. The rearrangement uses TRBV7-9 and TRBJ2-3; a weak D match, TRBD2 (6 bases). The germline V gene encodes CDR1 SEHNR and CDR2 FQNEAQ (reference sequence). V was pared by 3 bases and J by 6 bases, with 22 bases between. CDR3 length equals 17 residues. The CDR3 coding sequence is TGTGCCAGCAGCTTGAGCCGACTAGGCAGGCTGGGCGATACGCAGTATTTT. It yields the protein CASSLSRLGRLGDTQYF.